The T cell receptor (beta chain) under discussion was sequenced for a study of blood T cell repertoires in COVID-19. Study information: Samples representing acute and convalescent COVID-19 were sourced from the United States, Italy and Spain. PBMCs, B-cell-depleted T cells, or T cells provided the cDNA or gDNA that made up the material.

Authors' processing steps: Reference gene primer amplification gave estimated nucleated cell counts. Sequencing was performed with immunoSEQ multiplex PCR; in TCRdb, only in-frame clones are kept and a portion is missing. That table supplies the V and J calls and clone size; D and trimming were determined from the DNA. The table has 90,000 to 130,000 clones, 70% to 90% seen once. This TCR derives from a woman in her fifties or sixties with acute or convalescent COVID-19. The sample taken for sequencing was peripheral blood.

CDR3 sequence: CASSEVRGSLKETQYF. In nucleotides, the CDR3 is TGTGCCAGCAGTGAAGTTAGGGGCAGCCTAAAAGAGACCCAGTACTTC. V usage is TRBV2 and J usage is TRBJ2-5; maybe TRBD1 (5 bases). Trimming pared 1 base from V and 3 bases from J, leaving 15 bases between. Germline CDR1 and CDR2: SNHLY and FYNNEI. This CDR3 comprises 16 residues.